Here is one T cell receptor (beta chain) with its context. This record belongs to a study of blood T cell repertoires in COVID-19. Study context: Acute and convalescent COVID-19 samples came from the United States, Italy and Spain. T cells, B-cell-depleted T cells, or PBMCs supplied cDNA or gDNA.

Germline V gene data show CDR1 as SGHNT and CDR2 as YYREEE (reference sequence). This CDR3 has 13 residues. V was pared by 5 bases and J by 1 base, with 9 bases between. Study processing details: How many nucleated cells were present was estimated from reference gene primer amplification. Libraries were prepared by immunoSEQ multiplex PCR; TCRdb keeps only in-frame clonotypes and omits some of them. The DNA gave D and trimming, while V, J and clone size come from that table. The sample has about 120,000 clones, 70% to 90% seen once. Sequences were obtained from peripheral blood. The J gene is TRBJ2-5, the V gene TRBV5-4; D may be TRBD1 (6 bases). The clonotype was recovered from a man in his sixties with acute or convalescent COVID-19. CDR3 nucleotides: TGTGCCAGCAGTCAGGGGCTCCAAGAGACCCAGTACTTC. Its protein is CASSQGLQETQYF.